Following are 3 T cell receptor beta chains from one sample sequenced in a study of cytomegalovirus exposure and HLA in healthy donors. The PCR used 60 Vbeta and 13 Jbeta primers. Sequencing was performed with immunoSEQ multiplex PCR; in TCRdb, only in-frame clones are kept and a portion is missing. The repertoire holds about 84,000 clones, with roughly 64% as singletons. Material: PBMCs. These receptors were taken from a woman between 40 and 50 years old in good health and CMV-seropositive.

CDR3 sequence (DNA): TGTGCCTGGAGTGGGGGGACAGGGTCGTGGACTGAAGCTTTCTTT. Protein product: CAWSGGTGSWTEAFF. This chain connects TRBV30 to TRBJ1-1; TRBD1 agrees at 9 bases. Germline V gene sequence: CDR1 GTSNPN, CDR2 SVGIG (reference sequence). V shed 1 base and J 5 bases; nucleotides not matched to a gene: 8. The CDR3 length is 15 residues.

This chain joins TRBV7-2 and TRBJ2-3, with TRBD2 matching 10 bases. This CDR3 is 15 amino acids long. V shed 5 bases and J 5 bases; nucleotides not matched to a gene: 7. CDR1 and CDR2 from the germline V gene are SGHTA and FQGNSA. The CDR3 bases are TGTGCCAGCAGCCCCACTAGCGGGATAATAGATACGCAGTATTTT. Translated: CASSPTSGIIDTQYF.

The chain uses TRBV19 and TRBJ2-5, with 9 bases matching TRBD1. The CDR3 totals 15 residues. V dropped 3 bases and J dropped 5; count of bases not matched to a gene: 7. CDR1 LNHDA and CDR2 SQIVND come from the germline V gene (reference sequence). The CDR3: CASSIDRGVGETQYF. Here the CDR3 DNA reads TGTGCCAGTAGTATCGACAGGGGGGTAGGGGAGACCCAGTACTTC.